The following is a T cell receptor beta chain sequence with its context. Some clones are missing from TCRdb's copy, which holds only in-frame ones; the method was immunoSEQ multiplex PCR. The table has about 79,000 clones, 93% seen once. The record originates from a study of control samples from healthy donors and cancer patients. Germline CDR1 and CDR2: SGHRS and YFSETQ. The CDR3 is 17 amino acids. Deletions cut 0 bases from V and 5 bases from J, with 17 bases between. The gene calls are TRBV5-1 and TRBJ1-4, with D perhaps TRBD1 (6 bases). Sequencing was carried out using PBMCs. The clonotype originates from a woman between 40 and 55 years old with lung cancer. This chain's CDR3 is CASSLGALGGVNEKLFF. CDR3 DNA sequence: TGCGCCAGCAGCTTGGGTGCATTGGGGGGCGTCAATGAAAAACTGTTTTTT.